This T cell receptor (beta chain) was profiled in a study of blood T cell repertoires in COVID-19. Study summary: PBMCs, B-cell-depleted T cells, or T cells provided the cDNA or gDNA that made up the material.

Germline CDR1 is KGHSH and CDR2 is LQKENI. V shed 3 bases and J 6 bases; nucleotides not matched to a gene: 5. This CDR3 has 14 amino acids. In the original processing: Nucleated cell number was recorded as an estimate derived from reference gene primer amplification. The repertoire was sequenced with immunoSEQ multiplex PCR; TCRdb's copy has only in-frame clones and lacks some. The DNA gave D and trimming, while V, J and clone size come from that table. Of 350,000 to 450,000 clones detected, about 90% appear once; the ten largest clones hold approximately 1.2%. The sample taken for sequencing was peripheral blood. The receptor's source is a man in his forties with acute or convalescent COVID-19. The gene calls are TRBV18 and TRBJ1-5, with 7 nucleotides matching TRBD1. CDR3 amino acids: CASSPYRGSQPQHF. CDR3 coding DNA: TGTGCCAGCTCACCGTACAGGGGAAGTCAGCCCCAGCATTTT. Full variable domain (rest looked up from reference TRBV18 and TRBJ1-5): NAGVMQNPRHLVRRRGQEARLRCSPMKGHSHVYWYRQLPEEGLKFMVYLQKENIIDESGMPKERFSAEFPKEGPSILRIQQVVRGDSAAYFCASSPYRGSQPQHFGDGTRLSIL.